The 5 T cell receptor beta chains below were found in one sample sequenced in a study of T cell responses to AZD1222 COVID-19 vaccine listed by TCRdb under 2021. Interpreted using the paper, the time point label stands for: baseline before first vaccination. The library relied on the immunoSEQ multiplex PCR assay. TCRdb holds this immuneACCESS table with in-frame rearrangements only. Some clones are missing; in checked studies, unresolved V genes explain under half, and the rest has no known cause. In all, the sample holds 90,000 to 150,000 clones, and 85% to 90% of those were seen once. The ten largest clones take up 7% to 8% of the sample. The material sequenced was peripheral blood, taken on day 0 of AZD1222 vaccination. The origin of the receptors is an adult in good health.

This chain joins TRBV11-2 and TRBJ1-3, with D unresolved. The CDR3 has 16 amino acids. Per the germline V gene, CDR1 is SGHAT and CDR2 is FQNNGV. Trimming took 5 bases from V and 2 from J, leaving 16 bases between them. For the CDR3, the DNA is TGTGCCAGCAGCATTAACCGGGTTTTTGCTGGAAACACCATATATTTT. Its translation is CASSINRVFAGNTIYF.

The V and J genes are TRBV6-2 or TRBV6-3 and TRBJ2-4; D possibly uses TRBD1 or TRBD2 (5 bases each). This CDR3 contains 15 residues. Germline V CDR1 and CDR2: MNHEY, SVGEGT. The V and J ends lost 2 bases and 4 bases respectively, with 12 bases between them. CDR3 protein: CASSYTGTLKNIQYF. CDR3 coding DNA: TGTGCCAGCAGTTACACCGGGACCCTTAAAAACATTCAGTACTTC.

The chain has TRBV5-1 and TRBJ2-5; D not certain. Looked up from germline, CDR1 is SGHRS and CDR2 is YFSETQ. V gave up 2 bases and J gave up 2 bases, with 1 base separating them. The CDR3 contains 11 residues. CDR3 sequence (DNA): TGCGCCAGCAGCTTACAAGAGACCCAGTACTTC. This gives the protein CASSLQETQYF.

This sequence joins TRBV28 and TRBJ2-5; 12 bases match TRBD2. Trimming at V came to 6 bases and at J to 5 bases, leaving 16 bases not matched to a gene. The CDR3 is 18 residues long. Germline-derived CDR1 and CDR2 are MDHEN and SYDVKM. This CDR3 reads CASSGLAGGPRDGETQYF. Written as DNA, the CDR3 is TGTGCCAGCAGCGGTCTAGCGGGAGGGCCCAGGGATGGGGAGACCCAGTACTTC.

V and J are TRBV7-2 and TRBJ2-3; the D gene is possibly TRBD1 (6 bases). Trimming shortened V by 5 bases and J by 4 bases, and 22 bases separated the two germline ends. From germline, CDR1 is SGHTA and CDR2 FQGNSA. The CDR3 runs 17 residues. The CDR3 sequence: CASSPRAGEGIADTQYF. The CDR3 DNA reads TGTGCCAGCAGCCCACGGGCAGGGGAAGGGATCGCAGATACGCAGTATTTT.